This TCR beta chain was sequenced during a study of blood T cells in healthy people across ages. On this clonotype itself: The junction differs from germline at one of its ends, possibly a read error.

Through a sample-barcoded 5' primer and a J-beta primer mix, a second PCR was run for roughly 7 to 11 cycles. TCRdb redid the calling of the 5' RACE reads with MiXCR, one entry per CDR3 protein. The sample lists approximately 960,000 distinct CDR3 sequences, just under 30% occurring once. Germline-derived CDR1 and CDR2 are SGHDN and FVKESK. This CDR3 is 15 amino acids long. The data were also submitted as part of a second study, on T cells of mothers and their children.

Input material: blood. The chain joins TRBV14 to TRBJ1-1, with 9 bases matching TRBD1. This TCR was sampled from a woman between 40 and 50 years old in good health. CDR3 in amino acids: CAGSQHRGRGTEAFF. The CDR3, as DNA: TGTGCCGGCAGCCAACACAGGGGGCGGGGCACTGAAGCTTTCTTT.